The TCR beta chain under discussion was sequenced for a study of cytomegalovirus exposure and HLA in healthy donors (dated by TCRdb to 2016 to 2017). A note on the overall study: According to a later analysis, one platform produced both the roughly 130 validation repertoires and the 666 repertoires of the first cohort. The aim of the study was to test whether cataloging public T cell receptors could identify signatures of past pathogen exposure. Besides the first cohort of some 670 subjects, a separate validation cohort made up of roughly 130 different subjects was used. To predict cytomegalovirus infection status, the study brought together high-throughput TCR immunosequencing, statistical association of individual TCRs with disease status, and machine learning.

The donors belonged to the validation cohort of about 120 subjects, which was separate from the roughly 670-subject first cohort. From the cysteine through the phenylalanine, the CDR3 covers 18 amino acids. This entry keeps only the CDR3 DNA: 54 bases, framed from base 1. The germline V gene encodes CDR1 SGHTA and CDR2 FQGNSA. At the junction V is shortened by 5 bases and J by 5 bases; bases outside the gene matches: 16. For this clone: Its antigen target is currently unknown. No base quality information exists; no much larger clone differs at one position.

The library was generated by the immunoSEQ multiplex PCR assay. The authors processed their data as follows. A statistical classification framework was built to diagnose cytomegalovirus status from the catalog of TCR beta chain sequences. TCRdb provides this immuneACCESS table in a form limited to in-frame rearrangements. Some clones are lacking; in checked studies, under half of them reflect an unresolved V gene, and why the rest are absent is not known. That table is the source of V, J and clone size, and D and trimming were worked out from the DNA. Counted in this sample were roughly 150,000 clones; less than 90% of them appeared once. Together, the top ten hold around 6% of the sample. What the work shows at the level of the full study, not this receptor alone: While some public TCRs were present in many individuals, most TCR sequences turned up only very rarely across donors. Subsequent analysis determined that TCRs grouped into clusters in the first cohort also showed a tendency toward co-occurrence across the roughly 130 validation repertoires, and approximately 94% of cluster scores exceeded 0. The study listed 164 TCR beta chains as associated with cytomegalovirus. In both the original and validation cohorts, the classifier was reported to diagnose cytomegalovirus status with high specificity and sensitivity. Three of the identified cytomegalovirus-associated TCR beta chains were confirmed in vitro to be specific for cytomegalovirus antigens. A later analysis lacked HLA typing for the validation cohort, so it scored co-occurrence in that cohort across all 120 or so repertoires. The authors suggested that the approach could potentially be generalized to other disease states and immunological phenotypes.

The TCR sequence derives from a woman aged 25 to 45 in good health and CMV-seronegative. The chain links TRBV7-2 with TRBJ2-2; 8 bases in the middle match TRBD2. The sequenced material came from PBMCs. The DNA sequence is TGTGCCAGCAGCAACAGTCACCCGGGAGGGCCCCGGACCGGGGAGCTGTTTTTT. Translated, it reads CASSNSHPGGPRTGELFF.